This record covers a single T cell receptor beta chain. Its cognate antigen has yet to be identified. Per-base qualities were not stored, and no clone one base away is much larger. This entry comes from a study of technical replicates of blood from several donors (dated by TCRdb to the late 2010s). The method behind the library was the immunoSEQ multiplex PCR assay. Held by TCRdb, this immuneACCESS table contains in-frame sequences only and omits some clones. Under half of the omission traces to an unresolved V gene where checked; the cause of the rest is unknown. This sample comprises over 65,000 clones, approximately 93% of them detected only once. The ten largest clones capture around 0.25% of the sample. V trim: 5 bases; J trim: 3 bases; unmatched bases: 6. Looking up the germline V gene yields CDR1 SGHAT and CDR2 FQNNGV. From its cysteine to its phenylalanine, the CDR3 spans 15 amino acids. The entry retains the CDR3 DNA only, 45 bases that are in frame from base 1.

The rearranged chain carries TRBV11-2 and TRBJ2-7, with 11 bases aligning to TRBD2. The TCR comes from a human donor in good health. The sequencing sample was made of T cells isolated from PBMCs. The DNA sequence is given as TGTGCCAGCAGCCCCCGACTAGCGGGGATCTACGAGCAGTACTTC. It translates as CASSPRLAGIYEQYF.